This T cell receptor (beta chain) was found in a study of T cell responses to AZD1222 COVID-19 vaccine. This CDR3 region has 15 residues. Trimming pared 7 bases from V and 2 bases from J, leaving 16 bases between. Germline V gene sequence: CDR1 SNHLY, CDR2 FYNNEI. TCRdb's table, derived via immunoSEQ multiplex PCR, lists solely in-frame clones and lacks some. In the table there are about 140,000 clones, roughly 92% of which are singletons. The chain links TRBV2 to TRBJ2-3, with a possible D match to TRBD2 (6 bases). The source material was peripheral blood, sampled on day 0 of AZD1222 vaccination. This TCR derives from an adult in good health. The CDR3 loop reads CASKPSVRLTDTQYF. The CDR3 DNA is TGTGCCAGCAAGCCTAGCGTACGACTCACAGATACGCAGTATTTT.